This TCR beta chain emerged from a study of long-term antiretroviral therapy in people with HIV. Study details: The earliest specimens came about a decade ahead of the 2015 immediate-ART recommendation.

At the survey level, the v3.0 immunoSEQ assay was run. Profiling relied on immunoSEQ multiplex PCR, and the TCRdb table lists in-frame clones only, not all of them. The sample includes 25,000 to 30,000 clones, around 79% of them seen just once. Germline V gives CDR1 MDHEN, CDR2 SYDVKM. The V and J ends lost 5 bases and 8 bases, in that order; junction bases with no gene match: 13. The CDR3 length is 15 residues. About this clone: No antigen is known for it.

Treatment for all HIV-infected participants took place in the United States. Study conclusions and caveats: Spans of CDR3 length were tighter for HIV repertoires than for controls. Documentation of ART adherence, viral resistance or therapy changes was absent.

The source of this sequence is a woman younger than 45 with HIV. The V call is TRBV28, the J call TRBJ1-2; the match to TRBD1 covers 8 bases. Material: unsorted PBMCs, obtained 1.1 years before starting antiretroviral therapy. CDR3 nucleotide sequence: TGTGCCAGCAGTCTCGGACAGGGCCAAGTAGGGGGCTACACCTTC. This encodes CASSLGQGQVGGYTF.